The 18 T cell receptor beta chains reported below all come from one sample, sequenced in a study of shared clonotypes between healthy human individuals. Some clones are missing from TCRdb's copy, which holds only in-frame ones; the method was immunoSEQ multiplex PCR. This sample has about 1.1 million clones, with 75% to 80% found just once. The sequenced sample consisted of memory CD4+ T cells from PBMCs. The sample's subset: CD45RA-negative fraction. The receptors were gathered from a man aged 18 to 30 in good health. Some clones in this sample may be carry-over from other donors' samples.

This clone has only a few counts. The rearrangement uses TRBV28 and TRBJ2-6, with D possibly being TRBD2 (6 bases). Germline V gene sequence: CDR1 MDHEN, CDR2 SYDVKM. V was shortened by 9 bases and J by 0 bases, with 15 bases between the two germline ends. This CDR3 region has 16 residues. The CDR3 nucleotides read TGTGCCAGTTCTACGGACGGGAGCTCTGGGGCCAACGTCCTGACTTTC. It is translated as CASSTDGSSGANVLTF.

This chain links TRBV27 with TRBJ1-2; TRBD1 matches 10 bases. This CDR3 has 16 residues. Germline V gene lookup returns CDR1 MNHEY and CDR2 SMNVEV (reference sequence). With 6 bases clipped from V and 3 bases from J, the junction kept 10 bases outside the gene matches. CDR3 sequence reads: CASSPTSTGGDYGYTF. The CDR3, as DNA: TGTGCCAGCAGCCCTACTTCGACAGGGGGCGACTATGGCTACACCTTC.

This clone was detected a few times. This rearrangement joins TRBV6-1 to TRBJ1-2; TRBD1 matches 8 bases. Germline CDR1 and CDR2: MNHNS and SASEGT. The CDR3 extends over 14 amino acids. With V trimmed by 7 bases and J by 0 bases, 4 bases remained unmatched. The CDR3 protein is CASTKDRANYGYTF. DNA for the CDR3: TGTGCCAGCACCAAGGACAGGGCTAACTATGGCTACACCTTC.

The V gene is TRBV28, the J gene TRBJ1-4; 8 bases are a match to TRBD1. The germline V gene encodes CDR1 MDHEN and CDR2 SYDVKM. V lost 6 bases, J lost 2 bases, and 8 bases stayed unmatched. CDR3 length equals 16 residues. For the CDR3, the DNA is TGTGCCAGCAGCCTGGACAGGGTGAGGACTAATGAAAAACTGTTTTTT. Its translation: CASSLDRVRTNEKLFF.

This sequence joins TRBV11-3 and TRBJ2-7; D unclear. Trimming left V 1 base short and J 3 bases short, with 10 bases between. Germline V gives CDR1 SGHNT, CDR2 YENEEA. The CDR3 is made up of 14 amino acids. DNA of the CDR3: TGTGCCAGCAGCTTAGTCTATGGGCACTACGAGCAGTACTTC. The encoded protein is CASSLVYGHYEQYF.

With regard to this clone: The same CDR3 is also encoded by other DNA sequences in this sample. V gene TRBV2 combines with J gene TRBJ1-5; D might be TRBD1 (5 bases). V dropped 6 bases and J dropped 4 bases, with 10 bases sitting between them. The germline CDR1 and CDR2 sequences are SNHLY and FYNNEI. There are 13 residues in the CDR3. CDR3 sequence (DNA): TGTGCCAGCAGGGGAGACAGTAATCAGCCCCAGCATTTT. This encodes CASRGDSNQPQHF.

The V gene is TRBV5-4, the J gene TRBJ2-7, with 9 nucleotides matching TRBD1. The CDR3 runs 15 residues. The V and J ends lost 4 bases and 2 bases, in that order; junction bases with no gene match: 7. CDR1 is SGHNT, CDR2 YYREEE, per germline (reference sequence). The CDR3 DNA reads TGTGCCAGCAGCGCCTCCGGGACAGGGACCTACGAGCAGTACTTC. Translation: CASSASGTGTYEQYF. Using reference TRBV5-4 and TRBJ2-7 for the parts outside the CDR3, the full variable domain is ETGVTQSPTHLIKTRGQQVTLRCSSQSGHNTVSWYQQALGQGPQFIFQYYREEENGRGNFPPRFSGLQFPNYSSELNVNALELDDSALYLCASSASGTGTYEQYFGPGTRLTVT.

The V gene is TRBV14, the J gene TRBJ1-2, with a possible D match to TRBD1 (6 bases). The CDR3 runs to 15 residues. V was cut by 2 bases and J by 5 bases, with 15 bases left in between. The germline V gene encodes CDR1 SGHDN and CDR2 FVKESK. The chain's CDR3 is CASSQPGPRGYGYTF. The CDR3 DNA is TGTGCCAGCAGCCAACCGGGACCCAGGGGTTATGGCTACACCTTC.

The chain employs TRBV21-1 and TRBJ2-1; the table's D call of TRBD1 was not tested on the DNA. TRBV21-1 is listed as a pseudogene. The length of the CDR3 is 14 residues. The CDR3, as DNA: TGTGCCAGCAGTTACTCGGACAGGGGCCATGAGCAGTTCTTC. As protein: CASSYSDRGHEQFF.

V is TRBV14 and J is TRBJ2-5; the D is unclear. The CDR3 is made up of 11 amino acids. Per germline, CDR1 SGHDN and CDR2 FVKESK. With 2 bases removed from V and 5 bases from J, the gap between germline ends came to 3 bases. The CDR3 sequence is CASSQYETQYF. CDR3 nucleotide sequence: TGTGCCAGCAGCCAATACGAGACCCAGTACTTC.

V gene TRBV5-4 combines with J gene TRBJ2-5, with 13 bases lining up with TRBD2. The CDR3 has 15 residues. CDR1 and CDR2 (germline): SGHNT, YYREEE (reference sequence). The V and J ends lost 4 bases and 3 bases, in that order; junction bases with no gene match: 3. The CDR3 DNA sequence: TGTGCCAGCAGCCTCGGGACTAGCGGGAAAGAGACCCAGTACTTC. It yields the protein CASSLGTSGKETQYF.

The CDR3 sequence: CASSLGREYYGYTF. In DNA, the CDR3 is TGTGCCAGCAGCTTAGGCAGGGAGTACTATGGCTACACCTTC. V gene TRBV7-9 combines with J gene TRBJ1-2; tentative D call: TRBD1 (5 bases). Germline V gene data show CDR1 as SEHNR and CDR2 as FQNEAQ (reference sequence). Deletions cut 1 base from V and 3 bases from J, with 9 bases between. This CDR3 is built from 14 residues.

V and J are TRBV6-6 and TRBJ2-7; 10 positions match TRBD1. J was trimmed by 6 bases and V by 4 bases; bases with no gene match: 6. Germline CDR1 reads MNHNY; CDR2 reads SVGAGI (reference sequence). The CDR3 loop spans 14 amino acids. The CDR3 DNA reads as TGTGCCAGCAGTTTCTCCGGGACAGGGGTCGAGCAGTACTTC. Amino acid sequence: CASSFSGTGVEQYF.

In this sample, this clone turned up once. This sequence joins TRBV5-1 and TRBJ1-4; the D gene is possibly TRBD1 (5 bases). The CDR3 has 16 residues. Germline V gene lookup returns CDR1 SGHRS and CDR2 YFSETQ. V lost 2 bases, J lost 4 bases, and 15 bases lay in between. CDR3 bases: TGCGCCAGCAGCTTCGGGGCCGGGGGAGATAATGAAAAACTGTTTTTT. Translation: CASSFGAGGDNEKLFF.

This clone was recorded many times. V gene TRBV7-2 combines with J gene TRBJ2-4; D assignment may be TRBD1 or TRBD2 (5 bases each). This CDR3 has 13 residues. In germline, CDR1 is SGHTA, CDR2 FQGNSA. Trimming took off 5 bases at V and 5 bases at J, with 10 bases between the two ends. The CDR3, as DNA: TGTGCCAGCAGCCCTGGGACCCAAAACATTCAGTACTTC. It encodes CASSPGTQNIQYF.

This sequence joins TRBV5-4 and TRBJ1-4; 9 bases agree with TRBD1. V gave up 4 bases and J gave up 7 bases; unmatched junction bases: 11. Germline loops: CDR1 SGHNT, CDR2 YYREEE (reference sequence). CDR3 length: 16 residues. This CDR3 is CASSGGTGRAGEKLFF. In nucleotides, the CDR3 is TGTGCCAGCAGCGGCGGGACAGGGCGGGCGGGTGAAAAACTGTTTTTT. Complete variable domain (other parts from reference TRBV5-4 and TRBJ1-4): ETGVTQSPTHLIKTRGQQVTLRCSSQSGHNTVSWYQQALGQGPQFIFQYYREEENGRGNFPPRFSGLQFPNYSSELNVNALELDDSALYLCASSGGTGRAGEKLFFGSGTQLSVL.

The chain is built from TRBV4-1 and TRBJ1-5; 7 bases match TRBD1. Unmatched junction bases numbered 10, after V lost 3 bases and J lost 2 bases. Germline V gives CDR1 MGHRA, CDR2 YSYEKL. The CDR3 is made up of 17 amino acids. The CDR3 nucleotides are TGCGCCAGCAGCCAGCCCGACAGGGCAGGAGGCAATCAGCCCCAGCATTTT. The encoded protein is CASSQPDRAGGNQPQHF.

The gene calls are TRBV5-1 and TRBJ2-5, with 9 bases fitting TRBD2. Germline-derived CDR1 and CDR2 are SGHRS and YFSETQ. V lost 1 base to trimming and J lost 4 bases; unmatched junction nucleotides: 5. This CDR3 contains 15 residues. The CDR3 region is CASSLTLAGGETQYF. The CDR3 DNA reads TGCGCCAGCAGCTTGACACTAGCGGGTGGAGAGACCCAGTACTTC.